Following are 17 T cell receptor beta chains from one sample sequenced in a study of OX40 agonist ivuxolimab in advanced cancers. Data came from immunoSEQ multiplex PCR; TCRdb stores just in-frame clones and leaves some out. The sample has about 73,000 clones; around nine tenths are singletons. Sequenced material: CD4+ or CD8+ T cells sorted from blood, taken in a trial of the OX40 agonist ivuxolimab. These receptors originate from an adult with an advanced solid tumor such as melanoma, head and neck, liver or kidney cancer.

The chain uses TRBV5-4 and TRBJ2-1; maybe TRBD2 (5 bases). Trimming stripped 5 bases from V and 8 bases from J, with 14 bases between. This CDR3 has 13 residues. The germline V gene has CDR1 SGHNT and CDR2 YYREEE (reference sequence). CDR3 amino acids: CASSPPQRDEQFF. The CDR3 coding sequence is TGTGCCAGCAGTCCCCCTCAGAGGGATGAGCAGTTCTTC.

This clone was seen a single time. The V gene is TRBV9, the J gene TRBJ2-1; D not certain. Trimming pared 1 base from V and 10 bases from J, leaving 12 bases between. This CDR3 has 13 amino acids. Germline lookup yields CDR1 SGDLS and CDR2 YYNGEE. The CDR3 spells CASSVSSQEEQFF. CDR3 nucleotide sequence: TGTGCCAGCAGCGTATCCTCCCAGGAAGAGCAGTTCTTC.

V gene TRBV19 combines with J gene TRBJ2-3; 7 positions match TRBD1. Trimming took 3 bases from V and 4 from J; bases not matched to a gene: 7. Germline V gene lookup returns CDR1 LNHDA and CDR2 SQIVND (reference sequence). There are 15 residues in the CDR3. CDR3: CASSIRGWVADTQYF. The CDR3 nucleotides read TGTGCCAGTAGTATCAGGGGGTGGGTCGCAGATACGCAGTATTTT.

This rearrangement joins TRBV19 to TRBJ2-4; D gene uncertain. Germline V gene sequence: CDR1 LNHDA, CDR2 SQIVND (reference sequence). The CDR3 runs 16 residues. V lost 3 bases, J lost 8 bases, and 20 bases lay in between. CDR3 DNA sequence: TGTGCCAGTAGTATGAGCCCTACGGGCGCCCGTGACATTCAGTACTTC. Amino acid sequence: CASSMSPTGARDIQYF.

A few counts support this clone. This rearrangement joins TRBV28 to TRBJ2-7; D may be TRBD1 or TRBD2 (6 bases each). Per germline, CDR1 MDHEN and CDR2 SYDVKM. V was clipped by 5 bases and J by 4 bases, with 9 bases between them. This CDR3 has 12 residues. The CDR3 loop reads CASSRGTYEQYF. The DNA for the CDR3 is TGTGCCAGCAGTCGGGGGACATACGAGCAGTACTTC.

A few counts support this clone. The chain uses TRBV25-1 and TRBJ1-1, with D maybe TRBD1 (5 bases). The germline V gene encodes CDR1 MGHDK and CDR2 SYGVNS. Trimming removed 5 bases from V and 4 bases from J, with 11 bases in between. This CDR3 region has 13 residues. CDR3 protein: CASSPQGGTEAFF. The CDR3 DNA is TGTGCCAGCAGTCCGCAGGGAGGCACTGAAGCTTTCTTT.

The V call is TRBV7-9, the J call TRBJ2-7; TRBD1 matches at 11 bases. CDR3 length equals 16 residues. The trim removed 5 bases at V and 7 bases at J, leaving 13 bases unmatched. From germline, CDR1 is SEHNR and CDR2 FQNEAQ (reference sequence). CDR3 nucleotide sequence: TGTGCCAGCAGCAGACCGGGACAGGGGGGTGCGGGGGAGCAGTACTTC. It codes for CASSRPGQGGAGEQYF.

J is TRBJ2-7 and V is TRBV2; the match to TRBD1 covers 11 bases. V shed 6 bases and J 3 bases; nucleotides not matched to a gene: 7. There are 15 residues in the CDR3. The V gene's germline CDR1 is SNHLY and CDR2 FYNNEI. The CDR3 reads CASSESGTGGYEQYF. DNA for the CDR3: TGTGCCAGCAGCGAGTCCGGGACAGGGGGCTACGAGCAGTACTTC.

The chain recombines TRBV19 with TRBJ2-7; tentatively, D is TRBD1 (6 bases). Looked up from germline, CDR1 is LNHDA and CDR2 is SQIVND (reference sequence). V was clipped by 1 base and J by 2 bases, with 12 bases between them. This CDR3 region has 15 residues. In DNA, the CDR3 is TGTGCCAGTAGTATAGGAGGAACAGGGACCTACGAGCAGTACTTC. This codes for CASSIGGTGTYEQYF.

In nucleotides, the CDR3 is TGTGCCAGTAGTATCATTTCTAGCGGGAGAATGGAGACCCAGTACTTC. It encodes CASSIISSGRMETQYF. The rearrangement links TRBV19 to TRBJ2-5; 10 bases line up with TRBD2. Trimming removed 3 bases from V and 5 bases from J; junction bases left unmatched: 9. The CDR3 has 16 amino acids. CDR1 is LNHDA, CDR2 SQIVND, per germline (reference sequence). The full variable domain, in which reference TRBV19 and TRBJ2-5 provide the parts outside the CDR3, is DGGITQSPKYLFRKEGQNVTLSCEQNLNHDAMYWYRQDPGQGLRLIYYSQIVNDFQKGDIAEGYSVSREKKESFPLTVTSAQKNPTAFYLCASSIISSGRMETQYFGPGTRLLVL.

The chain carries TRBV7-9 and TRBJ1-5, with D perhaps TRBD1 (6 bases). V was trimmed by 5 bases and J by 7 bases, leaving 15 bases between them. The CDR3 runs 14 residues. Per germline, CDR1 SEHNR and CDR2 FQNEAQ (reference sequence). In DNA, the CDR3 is TGTGCCAGCAGCAAAGAGGGGGGTTTGCAGCCCCAGCATTTT. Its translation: CASSKEGGLQPQHF.

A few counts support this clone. CDR3 DNA: TGCGCCAGCAGCCACTGGATTACCTACGAGCAGTACTTC. Translated, it gives CASSHWITYEQYF. The chain couples TRBV4-1 to TRBJ2-7; D not resolved. CDR3 size: 13 residues. The V and J ends lost 3 bases and 2 bases respectively, with 8 bases between them. The germline CDR1 and CDR2 sequences are MGHRA and YSYEKL.

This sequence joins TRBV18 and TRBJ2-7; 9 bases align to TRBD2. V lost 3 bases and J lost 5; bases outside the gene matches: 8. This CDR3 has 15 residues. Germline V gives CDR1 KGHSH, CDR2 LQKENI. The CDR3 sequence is CASSPAVGTSNEQYF. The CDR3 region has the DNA TGTGCCAGCTCACCCGCTGTCGGGACTAGCAACGAGCAGTACTTC.

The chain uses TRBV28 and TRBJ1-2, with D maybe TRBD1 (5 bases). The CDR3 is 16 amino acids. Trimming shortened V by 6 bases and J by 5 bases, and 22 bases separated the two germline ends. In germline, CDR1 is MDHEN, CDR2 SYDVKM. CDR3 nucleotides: TGTGCCAGCAGCTCAAGTGGGCAGCCTAGGGGTTATGGCTACACCTTC. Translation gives CASSSSGQPRGYGYTF.

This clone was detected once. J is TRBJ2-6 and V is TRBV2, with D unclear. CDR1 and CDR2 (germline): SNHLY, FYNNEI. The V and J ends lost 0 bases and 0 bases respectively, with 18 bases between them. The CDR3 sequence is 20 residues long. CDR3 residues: CASSEAETGALSSGANVLTF. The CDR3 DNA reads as TGTGCCAGCAGTGAAGCCGAAACCGGAGCCTTATCCTCTGGGGCCAACGTCCTGACTTTC.

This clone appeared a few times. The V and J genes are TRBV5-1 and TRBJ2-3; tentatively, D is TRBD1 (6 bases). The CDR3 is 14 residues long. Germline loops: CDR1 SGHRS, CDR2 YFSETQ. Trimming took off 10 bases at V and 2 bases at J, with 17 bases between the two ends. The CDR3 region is CAGREQGNTDTQYF. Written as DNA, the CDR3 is TGCGCCGGTCGAGAACAGGGTAACACAGATACGCAGTATTTT.

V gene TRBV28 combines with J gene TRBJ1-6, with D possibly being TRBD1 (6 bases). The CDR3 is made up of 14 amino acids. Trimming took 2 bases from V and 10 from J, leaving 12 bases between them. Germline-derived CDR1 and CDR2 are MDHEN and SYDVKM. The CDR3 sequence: CASSLQQGSSPLHF. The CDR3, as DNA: TGTGCCAGCAGTTTACAACAGGGAAGCTCACCCCTCCACTTT.